The 17 T cell receptor beta chains reported below all come from one sample, sequenced in a study of cytomegalovirus exposure and HLA in healthy donors (dated by TCRdb to 2016 to 2017). Library preparation employed the immunoSEQ multiplex PCR assay. For the multiplex PCR, a mixture combining 60 forward primers for TCR Vbeta segments and 13 reverse primers for TCR Jbeta segments was used. TCRdb re-hosts the immuneACCESS table, in-frame sequences only. Its copies lack some clones; in the studies checked, an unresolved V gene accounts for under half of them, and the cause for the rest is not known. This sample holds 150,000 or so clones; 75% to 80% were observed only once. Jointly, the top ten make up under 0.8% of the sample. The sample comprised PBMCs. These receptors all stem from a male donor in good health and CMV-seronegative.

V gene TRBV4-1 combines with J gene TRBJ2-1, with a weak D call TRBD2 (6 bases). This CDR3 spans 15 amino acids. The germline V and J ends were trimmed by 0 bases and 4 bases, with 10 bases remaining between them. Germline values: CDR1 MGHRA, CDR2 YSYEKL. The DNA for the CDR3 is TGCGCCAGCAGCCAAGAACGGGGGATGTACAATGAGCAGTTCTTC. Encoded protein: CASSQERGMYNEQFF.

The chain combines TRBV6-6 with TRBJ2-7; possibly TRBD2 for D (6 bases). V dropped 6 bases and J dropped 0 bases, with 12 bases sitting between them. CDR1 is MNHNY, CDR2 SVGAGI, per germline (reference sequence). The CDR3 length is 14 residues. The CDR3 DNA is TGTGCCAGCAGAGGGACTGGACTCTCCTACGAGCAGTACTTC. Translating gives CASRGTGLSYEQYF.

This clone showed up just once. This chain links TRBV6-5 with TRBJ1-1; 7 bases fit TRBD1. The CDR3 is made up of 13 amino acids. After removal of 5 bases from V and 5 bases from J, the junction contained 5 bases not matched to a gene. Germline values: CDR1 MNHEY, CDR2 SVGAGI. The CDR3 is CASSALTGTEAFF. For the CDR3, the DNA is TGTGCCAGCAGTGCCCTGACAGGGACTGAAGCTTTCTTT.

This sequence joins TRBV27 and TRBJ2-7; TRBD2 matches at 10 bases. V dropped 3 bases and J dropped 2; count of bases not matched to a gene: 7. This CDR3 is built from 16 residues. Germline V lookup: CDR1 MNHEY, CDR2 SMNVEV (reference sequence). In nucleotides, the CDR3 is TGTGCCAGCAGTTTGAGTGGGACTAGCGTTGCCTACGAGCAGTACTTC. Translating it yields CASSLSGTSVAYEQYF.

A note on this clone: Distinct nucleotide sequences in the sample also encode this CDR3. This sequence joins TRBV7-2 and TRBJ1-5; D remains ambiguous. The ends were cut back, 5 bases at V and 4 bases at J, with 9 bases in the middle. The CDR3 is 13 residues long. From germline, CDR1 is SGHTA and CDR2 FQGNSA. Here the CDR3 reads CASSPPLNQPQHF. The CDR3 DNA reads TGTGCCAGCAGCCCCCCCTTGAATCAGCCCCAGCATTTT.

This clone appeared a single time. The rearrangement joins TRBV5-1 to TRBJ2-2; D may be TRBD1 (7 bases). V shed 4 bases and J shed 4 bases, with 11 bases lying between them. Germline CDR1 is SGHRS and CDR2 is YFSETQ. CDR3 length: 14 amino acids. CDR3 protein: CASSNQGGTGELFF. CDR3 DNA: TGCGCCAGCAGCAATCAGGGGGGCACCGGGGAGCTGTTTTTT.

The J gene is TRBJ1-2, the V gene TRBV6-5; D gene unclear. The V gene lost 6 bases and the J gene lost 3 bases, with 11 bases spanning the gap. The CDR3 is 13 amino acids. Germline V gives CDR1 MNHEY, CDR2 SVGAGI. This CDR3 is CASSPYRDYGYTF. As DNA, the CDR3 is TGTGCCAGCAGCCCCTACCGGGACTATGGCTACACCTTC.

V gene TRBV7-2 combines with J gene TRBJ1-6; D perhaps matches TRBD1 (6 bases). Germline V gives CDR1 SGHTA, CDR2 FQGNSA. The CDR3 has 14 amino acids. V lost 6 bases and J lost 10, with 16 bases in between. The chain's CDR3 is CASRPQGFGSPLHF. The CDR3 coding sequence is TGTGCCAGCAGACCACAGGGTTTTGGGTCACCCCTCCACTTT.

This chain connects TRBV2 to TRBJ1-6; D is ambiguous. Germline CDR1 and CDR2: SNHLY and FYNNEI. Between the trimmed V and J ends, which lost 5 bases and 5 bases, there was a span of 10 bases. This CDR3 is built from 14 residues. The CDR3 DNA is TGTGCCAGCAGTTCGACACGCAATAATTCACCCCTCCACTTT. Protein: CASSSTRNNSPLHF.

The J gene is TRBJ2-5, the V gene TRBV6-5, with 10 bases aligning to TRBD1. This CDR3 spans 14 amino acids. Trimming at V came to 8 bases and at J to 5 bases, leaving 8 bases not matched to a gene. Germline CDR1 is MNHEY and CDR2 is SVGAGI. The CDR3 bases are TGTGCCAGCGGAAGGACAGGGGGTCGGGAGACCCAGTACTTC. Its translation: CASGRTGGRETQYF.

V gene TRBV4-3 combines with J gene TRBJ2-1; TRBD1 matches 7 bases. CDR3 length equals 15 residues. V lost 0 bases to trimming and J lost 9 bases; unmatched junction nucleotides: 8. Germline CDR1 reads LGHNA; CDR2 reads YSLEER. CDR3 nucleotides: TGCGCCAGCAGCCAAGATGAGGGGGCGAGGGTTGAGCAGTTCTTC. Translation: CASSQDEGARVEQFF.

The chain is built from TRBV4-3 and TRBJ2-3; TRBD2 aligns across 7 bases. In germline, CDR1 is LGHNA, CDR2 YSLEER. Unmatched junction bases numbered 7, after V lost 1 base and J lost 0 bases. This CDR3 is 17 amino acids long. The CDR3 protein is CASSQGPGTTSTDTQYF. CDR3 DNA sequence: TGCGCCAGCAGCCAAGGGCCCGGGACTACTAGCACAGATACGCAGTATTTT.

This rearrangement joins TRBV5-1 to TRBJ2-7; 8 bases fit TRBD2. This CDR3 spans 16 amino acids. Germline V CDR1 and CDR2: SGHRS, YFSETQ. The trim removed 2 bases at V and 5 bases at J, leaving 12 bases unmatched. Here the CDR3 DNA reads TGCGCCAGCAGCTTCGAAAGCGGGGGCTCGAGGAACGAGCAGTACTTC. Residues: CASSFESGGSRNEQYF. The full variable domain, its missing parts supplied by reference TRBV5-1 and TRBJ2-7, is KAGVTQTPRYLIKTRGQQVTLSCSPISGHRSVSWYQQTPGQGLQFLFEYFSETQRNKGNFPGRFSGRQFSNSRSEMNVSTLELGDSALYLCASSFESGGSRNEQYFGPGTRLTVT.

This chain uses TRBV10-3 with TRBJ1-6, with 8 bases aligning to TRBD1. The germline V gene has CDR1 ENHRY and CDR2 SYGVKD. Unmatched junction bases numbered 6, after V lost 0 bases and J lost 8 bases. The CDR3 contains 16 residues. The CDR3 sequence is CAISESLGGQDSPLHF. Written as DNA, the CDR3 is TGTGCCATCAGTGAGTCATTGGGGGGACAGGATTCACCCCTCCACTTT.

The CDR3 loop reads CASSVRDGSSYEQYF. As DNA, the CDR3 is TGTGCCAGTAGTGTCCGGGACGGGAGCTCCTACGAGCAGTACTTC. This chain links TRBV19 with TRBJ2-7; D is perhaps TRBD2 (6 bases). There are 15 residues in the CDR3. The V end was cut by 5 bases, the J end by 0 bases, with 14 bases between. Germline loops: CDR1 LNHDA, CDR2 SQIVND (reference sequence).

This chain links TRBV25-1 with TRBJ2-5, with TRBD1 matching over 10 bases. There are 16 residues in the CDR3. CDR1 MGHDK and CDR2 SYGVNS come from the germline V gene. Unmatched junction bases numbered 8, after V lost 3 bases and J lost 4 bases. CDR3 amino acids: CASSDPRRQGAETQYF. The CDR3 DNA reads as TGTGCCAGCAGTGACCCTCGAAGACAGGGGGCAGAGACCCAGTACTTC.

V usage is TRBV29-1 and J usage is TRBJ1-2; possibly TRBD1 for D (5 bases). With 3 bases removed from V and 4 bases from J, the gap between germline ends came to 12 bases. CDR1 is SQVTM and CDR2 is ANQGSEA in the germline V gene. CDR3 size: 13 residues. CDR3 DNA sequence: TGCAGCGTTGAGAAGGGGTTAGGCTATGGCTACACCTTC. The encoded protein is CSVEKGLGYGYTF.